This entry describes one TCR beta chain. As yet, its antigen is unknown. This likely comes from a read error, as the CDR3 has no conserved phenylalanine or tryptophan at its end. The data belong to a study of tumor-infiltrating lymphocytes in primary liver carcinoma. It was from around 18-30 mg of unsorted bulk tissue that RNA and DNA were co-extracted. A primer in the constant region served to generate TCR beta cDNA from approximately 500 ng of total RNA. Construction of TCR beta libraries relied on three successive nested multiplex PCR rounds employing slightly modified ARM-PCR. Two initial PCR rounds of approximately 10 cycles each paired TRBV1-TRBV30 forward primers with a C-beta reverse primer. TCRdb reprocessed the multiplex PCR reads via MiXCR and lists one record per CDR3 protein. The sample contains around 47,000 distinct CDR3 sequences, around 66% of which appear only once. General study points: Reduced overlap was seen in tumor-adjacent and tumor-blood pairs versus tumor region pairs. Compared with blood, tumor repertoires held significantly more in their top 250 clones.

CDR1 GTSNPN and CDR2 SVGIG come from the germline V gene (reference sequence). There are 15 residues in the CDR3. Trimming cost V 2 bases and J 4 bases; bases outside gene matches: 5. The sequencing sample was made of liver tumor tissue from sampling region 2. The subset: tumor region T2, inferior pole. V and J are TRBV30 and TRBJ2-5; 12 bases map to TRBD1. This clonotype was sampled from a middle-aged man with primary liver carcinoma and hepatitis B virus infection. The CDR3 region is CAWSTGTGGRETQYH. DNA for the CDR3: TGTGCCTGGAGTACCGGGACAGGGGGCCGAGAGACCCAGTACCAC.